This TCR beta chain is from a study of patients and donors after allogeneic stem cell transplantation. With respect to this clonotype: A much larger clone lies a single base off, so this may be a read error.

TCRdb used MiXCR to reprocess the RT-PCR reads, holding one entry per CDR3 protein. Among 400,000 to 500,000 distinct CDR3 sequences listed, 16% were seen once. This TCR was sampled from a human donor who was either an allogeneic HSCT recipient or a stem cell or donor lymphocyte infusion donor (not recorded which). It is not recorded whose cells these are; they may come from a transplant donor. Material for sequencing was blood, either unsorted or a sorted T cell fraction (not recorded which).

The CDR3 is CASSERGTGANVLTF. As DNA, the CDR3 is TGCGCCAGCAGCGAAAGGGGAACTGGGGCCAACGTCCTGACTTTC. The chain is built from TRBV5-1 and TRBJ2-6, with D possibly matching TRBD1 (5 bases). The CDR3 loop spans 15 amino acids. V dropped 4 bases and J dropped 2 bases, with 10 bases sitting between them. Germline V gene lookup returns CDR1 SGHRS and CDR2 YFSETQ.